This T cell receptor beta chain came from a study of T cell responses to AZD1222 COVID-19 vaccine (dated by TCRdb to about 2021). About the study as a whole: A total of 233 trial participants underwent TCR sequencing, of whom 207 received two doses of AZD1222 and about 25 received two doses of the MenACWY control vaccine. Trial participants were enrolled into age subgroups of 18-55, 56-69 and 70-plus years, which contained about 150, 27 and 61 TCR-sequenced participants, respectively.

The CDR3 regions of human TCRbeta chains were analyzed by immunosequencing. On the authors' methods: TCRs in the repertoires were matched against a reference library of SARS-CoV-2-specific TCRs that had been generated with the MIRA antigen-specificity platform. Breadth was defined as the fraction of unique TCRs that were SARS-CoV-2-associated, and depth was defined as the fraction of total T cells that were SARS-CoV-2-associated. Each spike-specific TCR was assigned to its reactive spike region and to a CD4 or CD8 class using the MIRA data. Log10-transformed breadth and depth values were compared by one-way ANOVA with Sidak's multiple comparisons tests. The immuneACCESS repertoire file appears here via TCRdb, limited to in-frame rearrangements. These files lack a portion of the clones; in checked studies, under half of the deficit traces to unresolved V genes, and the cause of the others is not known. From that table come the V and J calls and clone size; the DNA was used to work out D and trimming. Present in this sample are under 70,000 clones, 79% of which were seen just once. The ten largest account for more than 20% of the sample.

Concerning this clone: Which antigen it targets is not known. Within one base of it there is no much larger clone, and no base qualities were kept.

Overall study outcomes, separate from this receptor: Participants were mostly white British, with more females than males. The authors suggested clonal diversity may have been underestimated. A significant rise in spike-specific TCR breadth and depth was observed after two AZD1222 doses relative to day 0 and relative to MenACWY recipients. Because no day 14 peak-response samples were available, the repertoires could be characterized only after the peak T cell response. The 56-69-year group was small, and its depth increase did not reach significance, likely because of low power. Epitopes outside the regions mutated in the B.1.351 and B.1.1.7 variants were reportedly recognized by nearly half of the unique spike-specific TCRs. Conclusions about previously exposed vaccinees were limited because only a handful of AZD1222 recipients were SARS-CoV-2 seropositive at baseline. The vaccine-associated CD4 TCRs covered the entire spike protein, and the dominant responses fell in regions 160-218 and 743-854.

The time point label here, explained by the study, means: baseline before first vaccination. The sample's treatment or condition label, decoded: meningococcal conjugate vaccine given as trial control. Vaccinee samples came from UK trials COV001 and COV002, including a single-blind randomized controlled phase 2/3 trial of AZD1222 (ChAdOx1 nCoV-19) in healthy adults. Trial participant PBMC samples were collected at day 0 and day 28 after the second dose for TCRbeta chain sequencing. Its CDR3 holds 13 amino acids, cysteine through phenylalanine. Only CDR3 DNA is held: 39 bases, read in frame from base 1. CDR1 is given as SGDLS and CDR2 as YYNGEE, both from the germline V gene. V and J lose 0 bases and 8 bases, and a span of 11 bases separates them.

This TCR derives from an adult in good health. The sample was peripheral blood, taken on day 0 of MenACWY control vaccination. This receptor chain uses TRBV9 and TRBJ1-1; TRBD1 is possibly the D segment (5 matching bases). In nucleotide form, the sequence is TGTGCCAGCAGCGTAGCGTCGGGGACGGAAGCTTTCTTT. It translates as CASSVASGTEAFF.